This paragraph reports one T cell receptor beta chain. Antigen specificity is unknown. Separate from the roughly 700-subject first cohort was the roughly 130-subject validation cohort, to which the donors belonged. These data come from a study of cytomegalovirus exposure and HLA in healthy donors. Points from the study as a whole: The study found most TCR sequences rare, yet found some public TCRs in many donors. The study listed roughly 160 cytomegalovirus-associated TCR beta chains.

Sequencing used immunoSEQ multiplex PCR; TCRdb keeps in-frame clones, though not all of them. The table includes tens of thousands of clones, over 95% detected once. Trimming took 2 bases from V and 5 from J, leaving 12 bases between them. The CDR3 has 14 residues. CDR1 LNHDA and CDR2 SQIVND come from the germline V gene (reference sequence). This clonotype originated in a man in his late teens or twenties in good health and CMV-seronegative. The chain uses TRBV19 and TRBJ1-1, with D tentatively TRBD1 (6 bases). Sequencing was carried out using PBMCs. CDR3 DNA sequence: TGTGCCAGTAGTATACAACAGGGATTAACTGAAGCTTTCTTT. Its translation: CASSIQQGLTEAFF.